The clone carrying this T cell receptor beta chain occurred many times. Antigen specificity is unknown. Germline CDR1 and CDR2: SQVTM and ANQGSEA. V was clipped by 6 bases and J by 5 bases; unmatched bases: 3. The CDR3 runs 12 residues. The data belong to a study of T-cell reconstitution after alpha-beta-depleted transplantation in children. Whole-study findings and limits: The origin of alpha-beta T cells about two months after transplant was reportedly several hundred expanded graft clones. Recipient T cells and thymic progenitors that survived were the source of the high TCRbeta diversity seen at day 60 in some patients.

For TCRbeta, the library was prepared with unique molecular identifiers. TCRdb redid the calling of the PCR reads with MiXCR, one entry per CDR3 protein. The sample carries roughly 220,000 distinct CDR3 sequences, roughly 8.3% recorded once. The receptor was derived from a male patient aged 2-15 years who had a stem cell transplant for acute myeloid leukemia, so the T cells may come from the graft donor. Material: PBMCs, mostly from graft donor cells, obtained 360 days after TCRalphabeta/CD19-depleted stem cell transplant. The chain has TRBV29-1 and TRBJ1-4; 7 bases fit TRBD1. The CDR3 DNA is TGCAGCGTCCGACAGGGAAATGAAAAACTGTTTTTT. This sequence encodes CSVRQGNEKLFF.